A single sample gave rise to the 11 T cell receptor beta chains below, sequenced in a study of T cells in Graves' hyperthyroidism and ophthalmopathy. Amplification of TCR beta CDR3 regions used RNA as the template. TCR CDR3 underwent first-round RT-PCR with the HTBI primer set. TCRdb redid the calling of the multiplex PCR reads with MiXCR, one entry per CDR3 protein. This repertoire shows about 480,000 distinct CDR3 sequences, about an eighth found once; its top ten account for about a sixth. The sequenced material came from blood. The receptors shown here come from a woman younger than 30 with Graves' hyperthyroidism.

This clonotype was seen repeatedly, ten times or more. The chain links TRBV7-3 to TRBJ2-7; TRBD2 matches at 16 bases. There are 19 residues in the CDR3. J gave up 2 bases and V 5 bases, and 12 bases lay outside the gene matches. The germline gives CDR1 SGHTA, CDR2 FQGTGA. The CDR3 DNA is TGTGCCAGCAGCCCCTCGGGACTAGCGGGAGGGTTTGCCCCCTACGAGCAGTACTTC. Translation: CASSPSGLAGGFAPYEQYF.

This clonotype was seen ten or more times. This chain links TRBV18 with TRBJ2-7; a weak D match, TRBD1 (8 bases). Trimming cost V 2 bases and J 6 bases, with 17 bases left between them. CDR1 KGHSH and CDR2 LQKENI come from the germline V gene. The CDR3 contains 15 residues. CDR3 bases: TGTGCCAGCTCACCAGCTTCACAGGGGGGGTTCGAGCAGTACGTC. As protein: CASSPASQGGFEQYV.

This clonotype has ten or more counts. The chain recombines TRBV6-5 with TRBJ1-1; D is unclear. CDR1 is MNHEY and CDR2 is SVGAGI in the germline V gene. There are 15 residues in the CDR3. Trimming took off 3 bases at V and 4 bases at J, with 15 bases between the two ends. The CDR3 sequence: CASSYVRGIRTEAFF. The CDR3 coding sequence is TGTGCCAGCAGTTATGTCCGGGGAATTCGCACTGAAGCTTTCTTT.

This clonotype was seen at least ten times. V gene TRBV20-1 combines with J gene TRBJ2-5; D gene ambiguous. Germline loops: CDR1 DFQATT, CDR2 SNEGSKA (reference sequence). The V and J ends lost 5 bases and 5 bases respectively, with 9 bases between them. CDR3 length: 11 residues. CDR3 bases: TGCAGTGCTCGGCTATTGGAGACCCAGTACTTC. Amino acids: CSARLLETQYF.

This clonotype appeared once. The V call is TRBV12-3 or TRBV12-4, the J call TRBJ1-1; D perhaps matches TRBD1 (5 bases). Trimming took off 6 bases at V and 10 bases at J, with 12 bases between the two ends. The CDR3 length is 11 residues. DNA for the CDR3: TGTGCCAGCAGCAGGGCGATTTCAGCTTTCTTT. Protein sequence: CASSRAISAFF.

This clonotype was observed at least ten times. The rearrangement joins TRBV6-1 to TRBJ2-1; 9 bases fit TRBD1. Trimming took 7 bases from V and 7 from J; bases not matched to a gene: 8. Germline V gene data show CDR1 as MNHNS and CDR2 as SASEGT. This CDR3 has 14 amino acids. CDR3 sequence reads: CASTRTGEGNEQFF. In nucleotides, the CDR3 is TGTGCCAGCACCAGGACAGGGGAAGGAAATGAGCAGTTCTTC.

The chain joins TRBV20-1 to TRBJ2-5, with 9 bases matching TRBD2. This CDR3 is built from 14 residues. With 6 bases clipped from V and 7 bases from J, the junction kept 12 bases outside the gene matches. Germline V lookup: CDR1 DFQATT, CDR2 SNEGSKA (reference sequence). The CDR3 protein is CSARTSAAGGTQYF. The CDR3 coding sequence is TGCAGTGCCCGGACTAGCGCGGCCGGGGGGACCCAGTACTTC.

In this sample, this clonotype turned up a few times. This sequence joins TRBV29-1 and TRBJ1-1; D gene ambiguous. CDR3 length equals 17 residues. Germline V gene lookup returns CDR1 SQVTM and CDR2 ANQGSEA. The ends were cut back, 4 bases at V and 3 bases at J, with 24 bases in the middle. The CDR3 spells CSVVRASSQGWDTEAFF. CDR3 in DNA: TGCAGCGTTGTGAGGGCTAGCTCCCAAGGCTGGGACACTGAAGCTTTCTTT. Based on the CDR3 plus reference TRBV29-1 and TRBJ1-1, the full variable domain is SAVISQKPSRDICQRGTSLTIQCQVDSQVTMMFWYRQQPGQSLTLIATANQGSEATYESGFVIDKFPISRPNLTFSTLTVSNMSPEDSSIYLCSVVRASSQGWDTEAFFGQGTRLTVV.

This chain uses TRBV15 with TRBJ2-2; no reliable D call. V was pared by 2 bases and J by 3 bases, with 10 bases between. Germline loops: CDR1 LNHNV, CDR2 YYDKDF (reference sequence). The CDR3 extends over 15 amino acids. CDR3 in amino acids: CATSRPGRDTGELFF. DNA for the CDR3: TGTGCCACCAGCAGACCGGGCAGAGACACCGGGGAGCTGTTTTTT.

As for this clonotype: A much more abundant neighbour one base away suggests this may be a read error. CDR3 in amino acids: CASSPQVIYGYTF. The CDR3 bases are TGTGCCAGCAGCCCACAGGTGATCTATGGCTACACCTTC. The chain combines TRBV7-6 with TRBJ1-2, with D possibly TRBD1 on 5 matching bases. The length of the CDR3 is 13 residues. V was shortened by 5 bases and J by 4 bases, with 11 bases between the two germline ends. The germline V gene encodes CDR1 SGHVS and CDR2 FNYEAQ.

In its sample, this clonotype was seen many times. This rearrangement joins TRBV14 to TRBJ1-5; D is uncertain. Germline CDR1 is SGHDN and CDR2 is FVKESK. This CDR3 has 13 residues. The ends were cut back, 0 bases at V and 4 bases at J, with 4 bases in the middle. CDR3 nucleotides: TGTGCCAGCAGCCAAGATTTTAATCAGCCCCAGCATTTT. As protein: CASSQDFNQPQHF.